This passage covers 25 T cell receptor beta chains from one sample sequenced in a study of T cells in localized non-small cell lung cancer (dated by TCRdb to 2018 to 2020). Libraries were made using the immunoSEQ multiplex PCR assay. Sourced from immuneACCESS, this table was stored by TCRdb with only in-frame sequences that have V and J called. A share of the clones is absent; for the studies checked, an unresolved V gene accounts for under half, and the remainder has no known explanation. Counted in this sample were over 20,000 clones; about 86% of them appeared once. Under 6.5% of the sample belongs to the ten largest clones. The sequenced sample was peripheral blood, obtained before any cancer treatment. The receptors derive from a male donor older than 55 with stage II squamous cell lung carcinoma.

The CDR3 here is CASRIIVGGKLFF. CDR3 DNA: TGTGCCAGTAGGATTATCGTAGGGGGAAAACTGTTTTTT. The V and J genes are TRBV19 and TRBJ1-4, with D perhaps TRBD1 (6 bases). V lost 6 bases and J 10 bases, leaving 15 bases between the germline ends. Germline values: CDR1 LNHDA, CDR2 SQIVND (reference sequence). This CDR3 has 13 residues.

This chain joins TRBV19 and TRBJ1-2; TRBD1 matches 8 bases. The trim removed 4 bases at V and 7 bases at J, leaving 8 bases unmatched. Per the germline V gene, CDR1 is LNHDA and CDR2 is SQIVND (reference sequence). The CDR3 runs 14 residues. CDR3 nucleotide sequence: TGTGCCAGTAGTACAGGACAGGGCCTTGGTGGCTACACCTTC. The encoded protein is CASSTGQGLGGYTF.

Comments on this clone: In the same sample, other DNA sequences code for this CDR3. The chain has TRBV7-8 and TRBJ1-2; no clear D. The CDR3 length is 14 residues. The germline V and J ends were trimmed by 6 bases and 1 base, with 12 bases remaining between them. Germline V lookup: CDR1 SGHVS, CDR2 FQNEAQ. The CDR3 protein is CASRGLGVNYGYTF. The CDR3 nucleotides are TGTGCCAGCAGGGGCCTCGGGGTTAACTATGGCTACACCTTC.

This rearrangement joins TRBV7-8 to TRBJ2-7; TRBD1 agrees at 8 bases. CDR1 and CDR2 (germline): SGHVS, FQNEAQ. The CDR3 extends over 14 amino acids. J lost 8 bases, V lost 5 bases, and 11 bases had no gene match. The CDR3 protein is CASSPTGAPSQQYF. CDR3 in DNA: TGTGCCAGCAGCCCGACAGGGGCCCCCAGTCAGCAGTACTTC.

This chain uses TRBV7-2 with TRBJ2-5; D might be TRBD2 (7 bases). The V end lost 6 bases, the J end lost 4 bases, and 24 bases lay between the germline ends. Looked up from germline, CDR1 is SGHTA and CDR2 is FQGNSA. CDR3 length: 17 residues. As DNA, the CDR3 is TGTGCCAGCAGTCCTTGGGGGGCTAGCGGCCTCGGAGAGACCCAGTACTTC. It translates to CASSPWGASGLGETQYF.

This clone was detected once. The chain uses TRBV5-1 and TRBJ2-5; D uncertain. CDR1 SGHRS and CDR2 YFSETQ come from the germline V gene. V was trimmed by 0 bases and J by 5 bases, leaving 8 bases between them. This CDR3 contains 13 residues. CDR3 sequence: CASSLGPAETQYF. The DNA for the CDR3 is TGCGCCAGCAGCTTGGGCCCGGCGGAGACCCAGTACTTC.

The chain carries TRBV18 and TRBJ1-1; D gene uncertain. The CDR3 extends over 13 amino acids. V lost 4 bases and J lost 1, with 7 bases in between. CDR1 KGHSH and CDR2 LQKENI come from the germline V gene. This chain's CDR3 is CASSQDRNTEAFF. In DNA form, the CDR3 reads TGTGCCAGCTCACAGGACCGGAACACTGAAGCTTTCTTT.

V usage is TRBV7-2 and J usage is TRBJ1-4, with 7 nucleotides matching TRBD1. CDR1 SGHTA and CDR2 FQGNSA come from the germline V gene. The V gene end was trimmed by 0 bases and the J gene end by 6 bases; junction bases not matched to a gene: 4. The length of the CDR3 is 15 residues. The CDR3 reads CASSLAAGGDEKLFF. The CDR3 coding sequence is TGTGCCAGCAGCTTAGCCGCAGGGGGAGATGAAAAACTGTTTTTT.

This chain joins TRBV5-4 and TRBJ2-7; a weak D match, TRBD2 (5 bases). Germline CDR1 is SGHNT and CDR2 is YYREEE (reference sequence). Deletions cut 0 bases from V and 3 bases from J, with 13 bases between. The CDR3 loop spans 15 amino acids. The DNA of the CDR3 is TGTGCCAGCAGCTTGGGCGGGTCCGGGGTCTACGAGCAGTACTTC. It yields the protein CASSLGGSGVYEQYF.

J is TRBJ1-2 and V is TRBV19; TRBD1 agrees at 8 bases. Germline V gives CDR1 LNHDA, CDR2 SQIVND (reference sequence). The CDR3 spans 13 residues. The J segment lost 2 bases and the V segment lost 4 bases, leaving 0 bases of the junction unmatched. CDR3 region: CASSRDRNYGYTF. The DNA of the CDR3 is TGTGCCAGTAGTAGGGACAGGAACTATGGCTACACCTTC.

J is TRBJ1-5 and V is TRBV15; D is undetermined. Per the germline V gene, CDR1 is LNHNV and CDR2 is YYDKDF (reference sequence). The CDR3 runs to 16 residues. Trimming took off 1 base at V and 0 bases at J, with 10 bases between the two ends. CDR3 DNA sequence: TGTGCCACCAGCAGAGCAAGGACCCTTAGCAATCAGCCCCAGCATTTT. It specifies CATSRARTLSNQPQHF.

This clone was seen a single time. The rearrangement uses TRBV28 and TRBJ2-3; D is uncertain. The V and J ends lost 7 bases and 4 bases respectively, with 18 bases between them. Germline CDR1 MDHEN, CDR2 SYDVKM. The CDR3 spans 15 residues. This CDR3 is CASIPYPQGPDTQYF. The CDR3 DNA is TGTGCCAGCATTCCCTACCCCCAAGGGCCAGATACGCAGTATTTT.

The CDR3 nucleotides read TGTGCCAGTAGTACTCCTCGGGACAGGGGGTTTAGCAATCAGCCCCAGCATTTT. Translation gives CASSTPRDRGFSNQPQHF. The chain couples TRBV19 to TRBJ1-5, with 11 nucleotides matching TRBD1. CDR3 size: 18 residues. Germline CDR1 is LNHDA and CDR2 is SQIVND (reference sequence). The V segment lost 4 bases and the J segment 0 bases; nucleotides outside the gene matches: 8.

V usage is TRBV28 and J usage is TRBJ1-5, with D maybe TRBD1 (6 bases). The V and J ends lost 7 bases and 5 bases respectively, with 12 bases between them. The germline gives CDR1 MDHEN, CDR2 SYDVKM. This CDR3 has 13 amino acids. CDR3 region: CASKGGGHQPQHF. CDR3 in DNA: TGTGCCAGCAAGGGGGGTGGGCATCAGCCCCAGCATTTT.

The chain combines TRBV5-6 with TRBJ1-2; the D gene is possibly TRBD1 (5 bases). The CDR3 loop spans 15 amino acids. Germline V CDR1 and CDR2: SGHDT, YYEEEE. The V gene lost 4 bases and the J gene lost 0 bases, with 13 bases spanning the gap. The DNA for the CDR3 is TGTGCCAGCAGCCCGAGGGGCCCTGCTAACTATGGCTACACCTTC. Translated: CASSPRGPANYGYTF.

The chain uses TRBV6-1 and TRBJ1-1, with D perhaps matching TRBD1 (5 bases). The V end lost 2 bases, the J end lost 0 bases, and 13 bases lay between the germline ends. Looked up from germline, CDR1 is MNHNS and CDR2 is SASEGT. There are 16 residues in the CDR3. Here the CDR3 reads CASSESRQSMNTEAFF. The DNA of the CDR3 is TGTGCCAGCAGTGAATCGCGACAGAGTATGAACACTGAAGCTTTCTTT.

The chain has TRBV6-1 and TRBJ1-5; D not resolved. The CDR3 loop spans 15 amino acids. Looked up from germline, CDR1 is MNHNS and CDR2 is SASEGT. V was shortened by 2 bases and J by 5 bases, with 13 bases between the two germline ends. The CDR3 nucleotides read TGTGCCAGCAGTGAATCCGGCGGGCCCTATCAGCCCCAGCATTTT. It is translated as CASSESGGPYQPQHF.

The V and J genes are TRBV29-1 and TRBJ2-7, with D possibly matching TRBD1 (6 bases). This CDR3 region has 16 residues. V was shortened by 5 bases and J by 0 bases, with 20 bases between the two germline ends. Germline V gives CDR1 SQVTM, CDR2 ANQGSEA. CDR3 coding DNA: TGCAGCGTTCTCCAACTGGACAGCAGGAGCTCCTACGAGCAGTACTTC. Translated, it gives CSVLQLDSRSSYEQYF.

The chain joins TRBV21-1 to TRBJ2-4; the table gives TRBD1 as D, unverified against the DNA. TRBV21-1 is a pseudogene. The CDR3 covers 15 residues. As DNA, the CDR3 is TGTGCCAGCAGCAGCCGGGACAGGGACAAAAACATTCAGTACTTC. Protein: CASSSRDRDKNIQYF.

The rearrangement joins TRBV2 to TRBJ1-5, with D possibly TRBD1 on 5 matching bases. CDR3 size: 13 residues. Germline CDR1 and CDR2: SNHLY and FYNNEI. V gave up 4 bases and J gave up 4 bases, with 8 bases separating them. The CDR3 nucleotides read TGTGCCAGCAGTGGGGACGTTAATCAGCCCCAGCATTTT. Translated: CASSGDVNQPQHF.

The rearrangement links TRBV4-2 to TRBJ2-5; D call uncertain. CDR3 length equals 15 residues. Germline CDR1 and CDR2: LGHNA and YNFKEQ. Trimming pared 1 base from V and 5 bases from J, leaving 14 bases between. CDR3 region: CASSQAGDDRETQYF. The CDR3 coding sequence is TGTGCCAGCAGCCAAGCAGGAGACGATAGGGAGACCCAGTACTTC.

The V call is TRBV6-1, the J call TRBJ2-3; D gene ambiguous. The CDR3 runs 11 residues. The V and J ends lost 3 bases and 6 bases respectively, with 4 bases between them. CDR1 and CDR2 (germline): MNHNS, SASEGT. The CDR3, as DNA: TGTGCCAGCAGTGATTGGGATACGCAGTATTTT. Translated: CASSDWDTQYF.

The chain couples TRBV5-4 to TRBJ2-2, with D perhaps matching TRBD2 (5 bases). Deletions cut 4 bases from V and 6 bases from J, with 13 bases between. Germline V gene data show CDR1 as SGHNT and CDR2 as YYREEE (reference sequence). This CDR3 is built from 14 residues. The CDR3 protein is CASSMRAEAGELFF. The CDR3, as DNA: TGTGCCAGCAGCATGAGGGCGGAGGCCGGGGAGCTGTTTTTT.

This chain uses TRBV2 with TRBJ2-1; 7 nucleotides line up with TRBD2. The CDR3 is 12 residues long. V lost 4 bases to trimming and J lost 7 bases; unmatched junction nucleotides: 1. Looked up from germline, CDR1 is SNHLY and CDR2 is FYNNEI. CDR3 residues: CASSGEGNEQFF. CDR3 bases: TGTGCCAGCAGTGGGGAGGGGAATGAGCAGTTCTTC.

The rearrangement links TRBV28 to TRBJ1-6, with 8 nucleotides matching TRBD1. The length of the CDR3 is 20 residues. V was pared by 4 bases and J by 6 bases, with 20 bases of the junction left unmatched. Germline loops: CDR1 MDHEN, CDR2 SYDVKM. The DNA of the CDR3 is TGTGCCAGCAGTTCACCCTTTCAAGGACAGGGCTCCACCGCTAATTCACCCCTCCACTTT. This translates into CASSSPFQGQGSTANSPLHF.